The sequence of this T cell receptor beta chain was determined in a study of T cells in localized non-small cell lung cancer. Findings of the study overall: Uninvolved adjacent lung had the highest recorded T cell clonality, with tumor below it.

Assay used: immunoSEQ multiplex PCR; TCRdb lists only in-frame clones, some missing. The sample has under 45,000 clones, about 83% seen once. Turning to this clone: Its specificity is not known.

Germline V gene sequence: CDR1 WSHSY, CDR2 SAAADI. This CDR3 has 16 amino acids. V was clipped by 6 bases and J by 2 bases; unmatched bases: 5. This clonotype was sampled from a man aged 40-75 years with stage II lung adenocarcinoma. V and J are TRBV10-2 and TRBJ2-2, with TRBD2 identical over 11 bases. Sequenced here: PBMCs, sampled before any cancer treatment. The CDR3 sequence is CASRPLAGGNTGELFF. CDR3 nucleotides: TGCGCCAGCAGACCTCTAGCGGGAGGAAACACCGGGGAGCTGTTTTTT.